This TCR beta chain is from a study of circulating CD8 cells and anti-PD-1 response in melanoma. The germline V gene encodes CDR1 MNHEY and CDR2 SVGEGT. The CDR3 has 17 residues. Remarks on this clonotype: Its antigen is currently unknown. A read error may account for a junction end that differs from germline.

The study's findings and limits: Peptide assays on expanded sorted subsets replaced tumor-based reactivity testing. Experiments were generally run without replicates. Under 7.5% of TRB clonotypes were shared between subsets at M1.

From live CD3+CD8+TCRalphabeta+ cells, four PD-1 and/or TIGIT subsets were sorted. Each library started from roughly 16 ng of total RNA using the QIAseq Immune Repertoire TCR panel. TCRdb redid the calling of the reads with MiXCR, one entry per CDR3 protein. The repertoire has some 590 distinct CDR3 sequences, roughly 9% of them found once; the top ten carry approximately 49%. The input for sequencing was CD8+ T cells from PBMCs, taken at baseline or after one month of anti-PD-1 therapy (not recorded which). The receptor's source is a human donor with melanoma. The rearrangement uses TRBV6-2 or TRBV6-3 and TRBJ2-5; the match to TRBD2 covers 9 bases. CDR3 in amino acids: CASSYSILRGGQGTQYF. CDR3 nucleotide sequence: TGTGCCAGCAGTTACTCGATTTTGCGGGGGGGACAAGGGACCCAGTACTTC.